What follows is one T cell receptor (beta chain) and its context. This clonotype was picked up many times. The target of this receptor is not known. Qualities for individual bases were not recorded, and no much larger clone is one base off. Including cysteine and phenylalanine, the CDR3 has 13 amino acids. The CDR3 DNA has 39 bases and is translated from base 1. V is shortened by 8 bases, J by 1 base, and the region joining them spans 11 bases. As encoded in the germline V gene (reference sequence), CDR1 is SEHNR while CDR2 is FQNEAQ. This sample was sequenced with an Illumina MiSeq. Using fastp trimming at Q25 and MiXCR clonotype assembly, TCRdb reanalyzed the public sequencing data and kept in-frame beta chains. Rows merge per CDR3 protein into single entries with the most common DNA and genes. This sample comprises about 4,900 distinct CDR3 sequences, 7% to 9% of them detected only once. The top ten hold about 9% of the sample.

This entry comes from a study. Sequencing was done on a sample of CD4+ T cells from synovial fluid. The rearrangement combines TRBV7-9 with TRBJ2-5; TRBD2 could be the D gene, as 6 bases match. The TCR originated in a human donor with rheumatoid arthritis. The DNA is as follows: TGTGCCAGCTTTGGAGGGCCCCAAGAGACCCAGTACTTC. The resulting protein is CASFGGPQETQYF.